This T cell receptor (beta chain) emerged from a study of shared clonotypes between healthy human individuals (dated by TCRdb to the early 2020s). Turning to the overall study: Two women and a few men aged 18 to 49 years were included in the cohort. For each donor, CD4 naive and CD4 memory were each run on three plates, CD8 naive on two plates, and CD8 memory on one plate. To estimate repertoire size and how much clonotype sharing occurs between individuals, the study deeply sequenced the blood TCR repertoires of five healthy adults. To increase sequencing depth and limit assay-specific biases, TCR repertoire library preparation and sequencing were carried out by different laboratories using diverse techniques. Leukapheresis yielded between about 0.85 and 10 billion PBMCs per donor.

For this clone: What antigen it recognizes has not been identified. The sample holds no much larger clone one base away, and base qualities are not on file.

Donors were healthy HIV-negative adults with no recently reported acute infections or vaccinations. Every donor was a Caucasian adult living in Nashville, Tennessee, USA. CD4+ T cells were enriched by magnetic negative selection, after which naive cells were positively selected on CD45RA and the negative fraction was taken as the memory subset. After blood collection by leukapheresis, PBMCs were isolated using Ficoll-Histopaque density gradient centrifugation and then cryopreserved in the vapor phase of liquid nitrogen. Analytical flow cytometry was used to check the purity and quantity of each magnetically sorted T cell population. Genomic DNA was isolated from each sorted fraction and quantified by UV absorbance on a Nanodrop 2000c. What the research found in general, with its limitations: Incomplete sequencing was indicated by rarefaction of sorted-subset datasets, despite the large sequencing depth. Only blood was sampled, and tissue TCR repertoires likely differ from those in blood. Pairwise subsampling indicated that sequencing depth was expected to affect the degree of clonotype sharing among donors. When a handful of donors were compared, the shared fraction of clonotypes was about 5.2% for naive CD4, more than 3% for naive CD8, more than 2% for memory CD4, and 0.35% to 0.4% for memory CD8. Clonotypes shared by all four sorted-subset donors showed higher generation probabilities than non-shared clonotypes. Naive subsets generally had larger estimated clonotype richness than memory subsets. The small number of donors limited the genetic and exposure-history diversity represented.

For CDR1 and CDR2, the germline V gene lists MNHEY and SVGAGI. The cysteine opens and the phenylalanine closes a CDR3 of 14 amino acids. Kept here is only the CDR3 DNA, which spans 42 bases and is read in frame from base 1. Deletion took 6 bases off V and 5 bases off J, with a span of 17 bases between the germline ends. TCR CDR3 regions were amplified from genomic DNA by multiplex PCR using the deep immunoSEQ assay. Extracted genomic DNA from each cell subset was spread evenly across all wells of several immunoSEQ 96-well plates, with each plate serving as a replicate. For sorted subsets, about 0.2 ug genomic DNA, equal to about 30,000 T cell genomes, was loaded into each replicate PCR. The purified libraries were quantified using a Qubit 3.0 fluorometer, sized with a Bioanalyzer 2100, and then quantified again using the KAPA Library Quantification kit. Every immunoSEQ 96-well plate was sequenced on a dedicated single-read 150-cycle Illumina NextSeq 550 flow cell. The source study handled its data this way. Because the immunoSEQ output held only junctional sequences and lacked quality scores, the filtering could not match the filtering applied to full-length reads. Sequences were annotated with PyIR, a Python wrapper for IgBLAST v1.9, using IMGT germline references to assign V/J genes and CDR3. Reads with weak V/J assignments (E-value above 1e-6), missing CDR3, stop codons, out-of-frame junctions, or ambiguous translated residues were removed. A V3J clonotype was defined by an identical inferred V gene, J gene, and CDR3 amino acid sequence. Percentage overlap between repertoires was calculated by dividing the number of shared unique clonotypes by the size of the smaller repertoire. Repertoire richness was assessed with RTK rarefaction, the Chao1 estimator, and Recon v2.1 estimates of unobserved clonotypes. OLGA was used to compute generation probabilities for all TCRbeta clonotypes that the gDNA method yielded from a few donors. TCRdb mirrors the immuneACCESS table, restricted to in-frame sequences. Some clones are absent from its copies; in checked studies, under half trace to an unresolved V gene, and the reason for the others is unknown. V and J calls plus clone size are reproduced from that table; the DNA served to infer D and trimming. Within this sample are roughly 2,500,000 clones, with 93% of them counted one time only. The ten largest clones add up to about 0.34% of the sample.

The sample comprised naive CD4+ T cells from PBMCs. The cell subset or site label on this specimen signifies: CD45RA+ positively selected. The chain is made from TRBV6-5 and TRBJ2-7; possibly the D gene is TRBD2, per 6 matching bases. The sequence was obtained from a man aged 18 to 35 in good health. Some clones in this sample may be carry-over from other donors' samples. The sequence in DNA is TGTGCCAGCAGCACCGGGACGCCGGGGGACGAGCAGTACTTC. Its coded protein is CASSTGTPGDEQYF.